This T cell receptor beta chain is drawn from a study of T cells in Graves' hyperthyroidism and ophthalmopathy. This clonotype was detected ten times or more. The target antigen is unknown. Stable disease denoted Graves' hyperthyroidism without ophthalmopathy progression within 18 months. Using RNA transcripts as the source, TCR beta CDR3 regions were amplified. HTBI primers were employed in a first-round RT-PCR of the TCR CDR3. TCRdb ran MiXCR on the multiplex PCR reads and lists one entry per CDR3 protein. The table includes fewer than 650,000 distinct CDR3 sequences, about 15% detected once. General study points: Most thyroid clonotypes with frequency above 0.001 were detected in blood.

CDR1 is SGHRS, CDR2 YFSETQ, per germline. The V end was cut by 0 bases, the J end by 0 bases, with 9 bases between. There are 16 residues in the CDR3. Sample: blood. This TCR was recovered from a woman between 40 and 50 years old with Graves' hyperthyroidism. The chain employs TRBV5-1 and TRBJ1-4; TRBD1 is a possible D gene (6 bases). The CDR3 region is CASSLGQVATNEKLFF. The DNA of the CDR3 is TGCGCCAGCAGCTTGGGACAGGTTGCAACTAATGAAAAACTGTTTTTT.